This T cell receptor beta chain was observed in a study of OX40 agonist ivuxolimab in advanced cancers. Study in general: Partial responses were achieved by three patients, one with hepatocellular carcinoma and two with cutaneous melanoma.

Germline CDR1 reads LNHDA; CDR2 reads SQIVND (reference sequence). This CDR3 comprises 13 residues. V was clipped by 3 bases and J by 2 bases, with 8 bases between them. Data came from immunoSEQ multiplex PCR; TCRdb stores just in-frame clones and leaves some out. The data show 28,000 or so clones, with 75% to 85% seen just once and 25% held by the top ten. This receptor was obtained from an adult with an advanced solid tumor such as melanoma, head and neck, liver or kidney cancer. The material was CD4+ or CD8+ T cells sorted from blood, obtained in a trial of the OX40 agonist ivuxolimab. The gene calls are TRBV19 and TRBJ2-7; D perhaps matches TRBD1 (5 bases). The CDR3 reads CASSIWGPYEQYF. The CDR3, as DNA: TGTGCCAGTAGTATCTGGGGCCCCTACGAGCAGTACTTC. Together with reference TRBV19 and TRBJ2-7, the CDR3 gives the full variable domain: DGGITQSPKYLFRKEGQNVTLSCEQNLNHDAMYWYRQDPGQGLRLIYYSQIVNDFQKGDIAEGYSVSREKKESFPLTVTSAQKNPTAFYLCASSIWGPYEQYFGPGTRLTVT.